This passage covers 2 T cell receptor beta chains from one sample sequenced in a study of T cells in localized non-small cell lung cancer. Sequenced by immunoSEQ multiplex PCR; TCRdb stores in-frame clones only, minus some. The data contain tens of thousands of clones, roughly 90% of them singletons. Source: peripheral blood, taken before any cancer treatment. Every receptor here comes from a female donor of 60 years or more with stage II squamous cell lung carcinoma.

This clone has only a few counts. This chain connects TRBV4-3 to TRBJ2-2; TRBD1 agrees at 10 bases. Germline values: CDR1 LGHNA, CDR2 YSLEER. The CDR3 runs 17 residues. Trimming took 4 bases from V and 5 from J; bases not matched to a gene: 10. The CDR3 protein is CASSPSTGTGETGELFF. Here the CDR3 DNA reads TGCGCCAGCAGCCCGTCTACCGGGACAGGGGAAACCGGGGAGCTGTTTTTT.

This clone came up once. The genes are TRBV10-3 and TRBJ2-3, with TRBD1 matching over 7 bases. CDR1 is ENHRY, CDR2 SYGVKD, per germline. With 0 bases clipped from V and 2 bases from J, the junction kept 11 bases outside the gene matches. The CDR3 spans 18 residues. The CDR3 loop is CAISESQRNRGATDTQYF. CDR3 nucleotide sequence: TGTGCCATCAGTGAGTCGCAACGCAACAGGGGTGCCACAGATACGCAGTATTTT.